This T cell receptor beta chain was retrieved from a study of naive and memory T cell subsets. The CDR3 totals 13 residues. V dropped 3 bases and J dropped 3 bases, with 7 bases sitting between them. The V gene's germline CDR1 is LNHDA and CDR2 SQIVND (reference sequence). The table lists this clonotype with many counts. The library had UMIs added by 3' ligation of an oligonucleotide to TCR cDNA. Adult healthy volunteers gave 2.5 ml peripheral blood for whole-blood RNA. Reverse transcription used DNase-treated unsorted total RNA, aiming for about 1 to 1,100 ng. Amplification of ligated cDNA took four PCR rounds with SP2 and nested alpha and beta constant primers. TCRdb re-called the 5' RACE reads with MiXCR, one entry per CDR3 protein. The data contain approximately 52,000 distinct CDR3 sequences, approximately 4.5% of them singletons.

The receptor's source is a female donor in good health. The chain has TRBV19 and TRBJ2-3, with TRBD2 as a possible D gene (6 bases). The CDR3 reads CASSIRGTDTQYF. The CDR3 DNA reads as TGTGCCAGTAGTATCCGGGGGACAGATACGCAGTATTTT.